Reported below is one T cell receptor (beta chain). What it binds is not known. There are 14 residues in the CDR3. The germline V and J ends were trimmed by 7 bases and 4 bases, with 14 bases remaining between them. CDR1 is SEHNR and CDR2 is FQNEAQ in the germline V gene (reference sequence). These data originate in a study of T cell responses to AZD1222 COVID-19 vaccine. The table came from immunoSEQ multiplex PCR; TCRdb's copy has only in-frame clones and leaves some out. The table lists approximately 120,000 clones, roughly 91% of them singletons, with 11% in the top ten. Points from the study as a whole: With two AZD1222 doses given, Spike-specific TCR breadth and depth both rose. Donor demographics were predominantly white British with a female majority; clonal diversity may be underestimated. Sampling that yielded the repertoires occurred only after the peak T cell response.

The TCR sequence derives from an adult in good health. The sample here was peripheral blood, taken on day 0 of MenACWY control vaccination. The rearrangement joins TRBV7-9 to TRBJ2-1; no definite D call. CDR3 nucleotide sequence: TGTGCCAGCACCTCTGGCCACCCATACAATGAGCAGTTCTTC. Encoded protein: CASTSGHPYNEQFF.